Sequencing of this TCR beta chain was carried out in a study of T cells in Graves' hyperthyroidism and ophthalmopathy. In the study overall: Peripheral blood was secured at the point of initial diagnosis, before any treatment.

The source material, RNA transcripts, was used to amplify TCR beta CDR3 regions. Initially, a first-round RT-PCR of the TCR CDR3 employed the HTBI primer set. In TCRdb, the multiplex PCR reads were re-called with MiXCR into one record per CDR3 protein. The data show a few hundred thousand distinct CDR3 sequences, roughly 14% seen once. V lost 5 bases, J lost 3 bases, and 11 bases stayed unmatched. The CDR3 covers 16 residues. CDR1 and CDR2 from the germline V gene are MNHNS and SASEGT. This clonotype was counted at least ten times. Specimen: blood. The genes are TRBV6-1 and TRBJ1-1, with 8 bases lining up with TRBD1. This receptor was obtained from a woman in her 30s with Graves' hyperthyroidism. Here the CDR3 reads CASSWTGIASYTEAFF. The CDR3 nucleotides read TGTGCCAGCAGTTGGACAGGGATAGCGTCATACACTGAAGCTTTCTTT.